These 8 T cell receptor beta chains share one sample of origin, sequenced in a study of cytomegalovirus exposure and HLA in healthy donors (dated by TCRdb to 2017 to 2019). Receptors were amplified or captured by the immunoSEQ multiplex PCR assay. The multiplex PCR relied on a mix of 60 forward primers for TCR Vbeta segments and 13 reverse primers for TCR Jbeta segments. The source is immuneACCESS, and TCRdb retained only in-frame sequences with V and J called. Part of the clones is not carried over; for the studies checked, unresolved V genes explain less than half of this, and the remainder is unexplained. The sample has about 88,000 clones on record, 70% to 90% of them singletons. The top ten constitute around 2.5% of the sample. The sample taken for sequencing was PBMCs. These TCRs come from a young man in good health and CMV-seronegative.

The chain is built from TRBV5-6 and TRBJ2-5, with D perhaps TRBD2 (5 bases). This CDR3 contains 16 residues. CDR1 is SGHDT, CDR2 YYEEEE, per germline. Trimming took off 0 bases at V and 4 bases at J, with 16 bases between the two ends. The CDR3 loop is CASSLVGTSLSETQYF. The DNA for the CDR3 is TGTGCCAGCAGCTTGGTCGGAACTAGTCTTTCAGAGACCCAGTACTTC.

V and J are TRBV5-1 and TRBJ2-4, with TRBD1 matching 12 bases. The CDR3 contains 18 residues. Trimming cost V 5 bases and J 1 base; bases outside gene matches: 10. The germline V gene encodes CDR1 SGHRS and CDR2 YFSETQ. CDR3 in DNA: TGCGCCAGCAGAAGGCCGGGACAGGGGGCGTGGGCCAAAAACATTCAGTACTTC. Protein: CASRRPGQGAWAKNIQYF.

The genes are TRBV7-2 and TRBJ2-1, with D hard to call. CDR1 and CDR2 (germline): SGHTA, FQGNSA. V lost 1 base and J 0 bases, leaving 10 bases between the germline ends. This CDR3 has 16 amino acids. The CDR3: CASSLVGTSSYNEQFF. Here the CDR3 DNA reads TGTGCCAGCAGCTTAGTGGGCACGAGCTCCTACAATGAGCAGTTCTTC.

The V and J genes are TRBV21-1 and TRBJ1-2; TRBD1 is taken as the D call from the table, unchecked against the DNA. TRBV21-1 is annotated as a pseudogene. The CDR3 is 15 residues long. CDR3 amino acids: CASSNKAGVRYGYTF. CDR3 sequence (DNA): TGTGCCAGCAGCAATAAAGCAGGGGTCCGGTATGGCTACACCTTC.

The V call is TRBV7-9, the J call TRBJ2-7; weak D call: TRBD2 (5 bases). The CDR3 runs to 12 residues. Per germline, CDR1 SEHNR and CDR2 FQNEAQ (reference sequence). Trimming shortened V by 5 bases and J by 6 bases, and 11 bases separated the two germline ends. The DNA of the CDR3 is TGTGCCAGCAGCCCCACTCGGGGCGAGCAGTACTTC. As protein: CASSPTRGEQYF.

The rearrangement joins TRBV7-9 to TRBJ2-5; D perhaps matches TRBD2 (6 bases). This CDR3 has 14 residues. V was cut by 1 base and J by 4 bases, with 10 bases left in between. The germline gives CDR1 SEHNR, CDR2 FQNEAQ (reference sequence). This CDR3 is CASSLGAGRETQYF. CDR3 nucleotide sequence: TGTGCCAGCAGCTTAGGGGCGGGACGAGAGACCCAGTACTTC.

The chain is built from TRBV11-3 and TRBJ2-1; 7 positions match TRBD1. The CDR3 runs 15 residues. Unmatched junction bases numbered 4, after V lost 1 base and J lost 4 bases. CDR1 is SGHNT and CDR2 is YENEEA in the germline V gene. The CDR3 here is CASSLGQGTYNEQFF. In DNA form, the CDR3 reads TGTGCCAGCAGCTTAGGACAGGGAACTTACAATGAGCAGTTCTTC. Full variable domain (remainder filled in from reference TRBV11-3 and TRBJ2-1): EAGVVQSPRYKIIEKKQPVAFWCNPISGHNTLYWYLQNLGQGPELLIRYENEEAVDDSQLPKDRFSAERLKGVDSTLKIQPAELGDSAVYLCASSLGQGTYNEQFFGPGTRLTVL.

The rearrangement joins TRBV5-6 to TRBJ2-2; 7 nucleotides line up with TRBD2. CDR1 is SGHDT and CDR2 is YYEEEE in the germline V gene. There are 16 residues in the CDR3. Trimming took 0 bases from V and 7 from J; bases not matched to a gene: 9. The chain's CDR3 is CASSLARRERGGELFF. The CDR3 region has the DNA TGTGCCAGCAGCTTGGCCCGGCGGGAGCGTGGCGGGGAGCTGTTTTTT.